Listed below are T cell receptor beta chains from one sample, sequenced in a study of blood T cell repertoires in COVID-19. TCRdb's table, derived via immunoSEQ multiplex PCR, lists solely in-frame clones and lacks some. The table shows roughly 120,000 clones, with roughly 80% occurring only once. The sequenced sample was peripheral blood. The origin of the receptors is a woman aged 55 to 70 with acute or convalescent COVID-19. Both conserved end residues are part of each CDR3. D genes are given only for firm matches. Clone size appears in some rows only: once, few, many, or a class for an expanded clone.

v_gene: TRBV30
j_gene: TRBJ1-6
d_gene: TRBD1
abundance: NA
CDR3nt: TGTGCCTGGAGTATCGGGACAGGGCATTTTGATTCACCCCTCCACTTT
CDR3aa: CAWSIGTGHFDSPLHF

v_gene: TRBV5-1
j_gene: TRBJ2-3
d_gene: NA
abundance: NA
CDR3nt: TGCGCCAGCAGCTTGGCCCTAGGACTGGGCACAGATACGCAGTATTTT
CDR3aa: CASSLALGLGTDTQYF

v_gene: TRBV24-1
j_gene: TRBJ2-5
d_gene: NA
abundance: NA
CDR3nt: TGTGCCACCAGTGATTTCTTACAGGGACAAGAGACCCAGTACTTC
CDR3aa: CATSDFLQGQETQYF

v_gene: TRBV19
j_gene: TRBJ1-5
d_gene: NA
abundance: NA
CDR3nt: TGTGCCAGTAGTATCCAGGGAGGGGGTCAGCCCCAGCATTTT
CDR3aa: CASSIQGGGQPQHF

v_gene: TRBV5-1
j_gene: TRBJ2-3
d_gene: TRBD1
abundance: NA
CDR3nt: TGCGCCAGCAGCCGGACAGGGTTTACAGATACGCAGTATTTT
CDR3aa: CASSRTGFTDTQYF

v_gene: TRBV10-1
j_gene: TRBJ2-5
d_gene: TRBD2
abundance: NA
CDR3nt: TGCGCCACAAGGGGAGCGGGGTCCCCTAAGGGAACCCAGTACTTC
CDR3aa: CATRGAGSPKGTQYF

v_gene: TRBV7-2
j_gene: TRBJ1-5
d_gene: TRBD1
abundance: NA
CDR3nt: TGTGCCAGCAGCTTCGATACCCACGACAGGGGGGTAAATCAGCCCCAGCATTTT
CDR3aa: CASSFDTHDRGVNQPQHF

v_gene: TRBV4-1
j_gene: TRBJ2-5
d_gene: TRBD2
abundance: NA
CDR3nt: TGCGCCAGCAGCAAAGAATGGATAGCGGGGGGGCCGGGGCAAGAGACCCAGTACTTC
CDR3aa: CASSKEWIAGGPGQETQYF

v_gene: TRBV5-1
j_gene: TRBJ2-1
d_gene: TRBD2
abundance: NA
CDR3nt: TGCGCCAGCGGGCGGGAGTACAATGAGCAGTTCTTC
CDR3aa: CASGREYNEQFF

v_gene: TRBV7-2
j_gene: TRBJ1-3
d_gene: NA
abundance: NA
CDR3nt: TGTGCCAGCAGCTCGCATGCACAGAGTGGAAACACCATATATTTT
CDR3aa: CASSSHAQSGNTIYF

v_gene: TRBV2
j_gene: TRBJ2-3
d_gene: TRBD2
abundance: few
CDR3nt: TGTGCCAGCAGTGAGGGACTAGAGGAGACAGATACGCAGTATTTT
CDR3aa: CASSEGLEETDTQYF

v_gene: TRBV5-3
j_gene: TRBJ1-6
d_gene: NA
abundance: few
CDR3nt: TGTGCCAGAAGCTTGCAGGGGCCTTACCCACTACTCCACTTT
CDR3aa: CARSLQGPYPLLHF

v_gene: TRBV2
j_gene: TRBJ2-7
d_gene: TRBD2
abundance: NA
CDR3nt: TGTGCCAGCAGAATAAGGACTAGCGACGAGCAGTACTTC
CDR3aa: CASRIRTSDEQYF

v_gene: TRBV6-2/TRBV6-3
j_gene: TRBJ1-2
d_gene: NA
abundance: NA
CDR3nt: TGTGCCAGCAGTTCATTTCTTTCGGTTAACTATGGCTACACCTTC
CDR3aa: CASSSFLSVNYGYTF

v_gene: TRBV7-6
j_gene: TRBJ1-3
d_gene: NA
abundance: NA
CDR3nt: TGTGCCAGCAGCTTAGCAGGTGGTCGGGATTGGGGAAACACCATATATTTT
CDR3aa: CASSLAGGRDWGNTIYF

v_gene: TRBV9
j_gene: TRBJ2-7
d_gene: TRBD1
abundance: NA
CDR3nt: TGTGCCAGCAGCGCTGGGCAGGGGGCTGGGTACGAGCAGTACTTC
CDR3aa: CASSAGQGAGYEQYF

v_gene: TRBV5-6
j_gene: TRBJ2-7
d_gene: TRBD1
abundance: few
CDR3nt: TGTGCCAGCAGCTTGGCTCCTTCGACAGGGCACGAGCAGTACTTC
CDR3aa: CASSLAPSTGHEQYF

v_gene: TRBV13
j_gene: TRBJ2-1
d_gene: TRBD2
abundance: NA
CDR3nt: TGTGCCAGCAGCCTAAGGCCTAGCGGGGGGTACAATGAGCAGTTCTTC
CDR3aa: CASSLRPSGGYNEQFF

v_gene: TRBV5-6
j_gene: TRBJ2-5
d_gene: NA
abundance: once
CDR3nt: TGTGCCAGCAGCTTGGTTCTAGTTGGAGAGACCCAGTACTTC
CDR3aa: CASSLVLVGETQYF

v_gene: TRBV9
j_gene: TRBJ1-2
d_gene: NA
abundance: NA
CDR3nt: TGTGCCAGCAGCGTAGTAGGGGACTTGGCGAATGGCTACACCTTC
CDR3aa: CASSVVGDLANGYTF

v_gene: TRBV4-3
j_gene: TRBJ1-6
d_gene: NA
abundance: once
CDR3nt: TGCGCCAGCAGCCATACCGGGGTTAATTCACCCCTCCACTTT
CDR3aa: CASSHTGVNSPLHF

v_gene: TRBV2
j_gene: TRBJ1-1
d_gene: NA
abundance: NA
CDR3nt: TGTGCCAGCAGTGAAGGTACTCCTAAAGCTTTCTTT
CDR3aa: CASSEGTPKAFF

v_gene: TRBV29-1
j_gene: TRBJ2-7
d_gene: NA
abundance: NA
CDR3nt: TGCAGCGTTGTGTGGATTGGGTCGGGTAGTTCCTACGAGCAGTACTTC
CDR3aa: CSVVWIGSGSSYEQYF

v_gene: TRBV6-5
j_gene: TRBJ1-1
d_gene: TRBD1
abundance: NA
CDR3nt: TGTGCCAGCAGGGGACAGAGTCAAGCTTTCTTT
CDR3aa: CASRGQSQAFF

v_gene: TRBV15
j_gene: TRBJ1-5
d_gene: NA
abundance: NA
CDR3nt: TGTGCCACCAGCAGTTCCGGGGGGCGCGATCAGCCCCAGCATTTT
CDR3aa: CATSSSGGRDQPQHF

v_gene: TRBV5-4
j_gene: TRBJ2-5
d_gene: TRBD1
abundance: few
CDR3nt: TGTGCCAGCAGCCCCCGGGACAGCGAGACCCAGTACTTC
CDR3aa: CASSPRDSETQYF

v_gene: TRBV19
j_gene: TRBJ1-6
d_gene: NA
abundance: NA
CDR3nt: TGTGCCAGTAGTCCAATGACAGCGAAGGATTCACCCCTCCACTTT
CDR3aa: CASSPMTAKDSPLHF

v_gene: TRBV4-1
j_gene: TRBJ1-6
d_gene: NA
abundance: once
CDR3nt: TGCGCCAGCAGCCCAAACACACAAAATTCACCCCTCCACTTT
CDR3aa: CASSPNTQNSPLHF

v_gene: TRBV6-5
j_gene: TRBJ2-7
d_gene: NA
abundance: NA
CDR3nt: TGTGCCAGCAGAGAGACACAGGGCTCCTACGAGCAGTACTTC
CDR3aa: CASRETQGSYEQYF

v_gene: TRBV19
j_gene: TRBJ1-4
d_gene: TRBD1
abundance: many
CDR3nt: TGTGCCAGTAACAGGGGGCGAGATGAAAAACTGTTTTTT
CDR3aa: CASNRGRDEKLFF

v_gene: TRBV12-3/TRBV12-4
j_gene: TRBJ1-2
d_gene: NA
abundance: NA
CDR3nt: TGTGCCAGCAGTTTAGGACAGCTAGGCTACACCTTC
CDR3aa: CASSLGQLGYTF

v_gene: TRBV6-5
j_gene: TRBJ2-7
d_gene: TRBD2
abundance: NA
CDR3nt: TGTGCCAGCACCCAGTCGGCGGGGGCCTACGAGCAGTACTTC
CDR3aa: CASTQSAGAYEQYF

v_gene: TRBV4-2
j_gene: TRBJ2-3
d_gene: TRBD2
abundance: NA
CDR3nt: TGTGCCAGCAGCCCGGTCGCAGCGGGGAGGGCAGATACGCAGTATTTT
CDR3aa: CASSPVAAGRADTQYF

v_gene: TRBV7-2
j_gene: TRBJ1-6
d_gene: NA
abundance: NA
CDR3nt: TGTGCCAGCGCACCCGGAGGGACCGGCTATAATTCACCCCTCCACTTT
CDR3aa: CASAPGGTGYNSPLHF

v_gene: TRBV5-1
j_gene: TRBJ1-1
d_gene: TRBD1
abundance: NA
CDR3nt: TGCGCCAGCAGCTTGGGACAGGGGATTAGGGAAGCTTTCTTT
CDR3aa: CASSLGQGIREAFF

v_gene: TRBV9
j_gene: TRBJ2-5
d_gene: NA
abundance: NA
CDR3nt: TGTGCCAGCAGCGCTTCAGTAGAGGGTACAGGGTTAAGCGAGACCCAGTACTTC
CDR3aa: CASSASVEGTGLSETQYF

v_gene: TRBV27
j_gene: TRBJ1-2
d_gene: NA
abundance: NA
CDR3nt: TGTGCCAGCAGTTTTAACAGCGGGAATGGCTACACCTTC
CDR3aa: CASSFNSGNGYTF

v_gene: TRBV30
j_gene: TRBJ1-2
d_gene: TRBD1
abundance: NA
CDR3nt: TGTGCCTGGAGTTCGACAGGGGGCTATGGCTACACCTTC
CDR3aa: CAWSSTGGYGYTF

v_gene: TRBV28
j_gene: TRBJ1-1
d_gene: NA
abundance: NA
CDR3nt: TGTGCCAGCAGCCCTTTCGAGGCTACGGGGACTTTCTTT
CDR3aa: CASSPFEATGTFF

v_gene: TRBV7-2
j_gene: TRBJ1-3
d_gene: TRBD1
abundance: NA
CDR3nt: TGTGCCAGCAGAGCCGGGACAGCGACCGGTTACACCATATATTTT
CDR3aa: CASRAGTATGYTIYF

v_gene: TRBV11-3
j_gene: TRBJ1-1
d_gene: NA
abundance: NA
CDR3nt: TGTGCCAGCAGCTTTTACAGGTTGGCGAACACTGAAGCTTTCTTT
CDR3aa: CASSFYRLANTEAFF

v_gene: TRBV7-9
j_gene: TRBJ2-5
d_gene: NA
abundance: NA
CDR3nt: TGTGCCAGCACCCTAACCCAAGAGACCCAGTACTTC
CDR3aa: CASTLTQETQYF

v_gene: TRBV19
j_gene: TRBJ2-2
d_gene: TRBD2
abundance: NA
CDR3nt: TGTGCCAGTAGTATACTCTGGACTAGGGATGCCGGGGAGCTGTTTTTT
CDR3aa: CASSILWTRDAGELFF

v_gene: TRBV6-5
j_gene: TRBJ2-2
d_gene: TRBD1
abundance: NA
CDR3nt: TGTGCCAGCAGTTATGGGACAGGGAACACCGGGGAGCTGTTTTTT
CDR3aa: CASSYGTGNTGELFF

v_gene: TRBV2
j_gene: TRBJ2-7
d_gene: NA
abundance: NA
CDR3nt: TGTGCCAGCAGTGTAAGTAGCGAGCAGTACTTC
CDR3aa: CASSVSSEQYF

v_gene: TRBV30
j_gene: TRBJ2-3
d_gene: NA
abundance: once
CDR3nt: TGTTCTCTGGGAAGGGGGGGCGCAGATACGCAGTATTTT
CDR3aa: CSLGRGGADTQYF

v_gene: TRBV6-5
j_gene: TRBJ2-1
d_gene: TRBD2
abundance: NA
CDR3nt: TGTGCCAGCAGGGGTAAGGGACTAGCGGTTGAGCAGTTCTTC
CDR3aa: CASRGKGLAVEQFF

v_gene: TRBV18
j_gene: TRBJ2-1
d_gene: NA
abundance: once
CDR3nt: TGTGCCAGCTCACCATCCAGCTACAATGAGCAGTTCTTC
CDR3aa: CASSPSSYNEQFF

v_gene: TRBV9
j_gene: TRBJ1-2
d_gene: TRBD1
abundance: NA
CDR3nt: TGTGCCAGCAGCGTCGCCGGACAGGGAAGTAACTATGGCTACACCTTC
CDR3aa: CASSVAGQGSNYGYTF

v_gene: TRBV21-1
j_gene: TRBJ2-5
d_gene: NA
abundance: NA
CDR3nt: TGTGCCAGCAGCAAAGAGGAGGGTGAGACCCAGTACTTC
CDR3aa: CASSKEEGETQYF

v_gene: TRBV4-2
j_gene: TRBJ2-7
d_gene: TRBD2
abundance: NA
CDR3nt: TGTGCCAGCAGCCAAGATGGTTTAGCGGGCGAGCAGTACTTC
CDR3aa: CASSQDGLAGEQYF

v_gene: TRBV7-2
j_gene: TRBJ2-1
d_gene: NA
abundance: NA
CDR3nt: TGTGCCAGCAGCTTAGTAGTAGGGGGACCCTTGAGCGGGCAGTTCTTC
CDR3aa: CASSLVVGGPLSGQFF

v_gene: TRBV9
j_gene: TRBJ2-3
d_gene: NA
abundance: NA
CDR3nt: TGTGCCAGCAGCGTAGTCGGAGATACGCAGTATTTT
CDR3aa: CASSVVGDTQYF

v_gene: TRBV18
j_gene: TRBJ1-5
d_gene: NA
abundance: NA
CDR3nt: TGTGCCAGCTCACCAGGGGAGGCTCAGCCCCAGCATTTT
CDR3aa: CASSPGEAQPQHF

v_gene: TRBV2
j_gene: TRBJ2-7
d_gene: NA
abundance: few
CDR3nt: TGTGCCAGGGGACAACCCGGTATTGGGGAGCAGTACTTC
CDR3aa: CARGQPGIGEQYF

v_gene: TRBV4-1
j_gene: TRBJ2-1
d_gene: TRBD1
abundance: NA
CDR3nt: TGCGCCAGCAGCCGGGGGCAGGGGGCGGGAAATGAGCAGTTCTTC
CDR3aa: CASSRGQGAGNEQFF